The 25 T cell receptor beta chains reported below all come from one sample, sequenced in a study of blood T cell repertoires in COVID-19. Here immunoSEQ multiplex PCR was the method, and the copy in TCRdb shows in-frame clones only, minus some. The sample lists over 30,000 clones; over 60% were seen once. Sequencing was carried out using peripheral blood. Receptors originate from a human donor in a cohort sampled during active COVID-19.

This sequence joins TRBV6-4 and TRBJ2-1, with TRBD2 identical over 8 bases. The CDR3 contains 17 residues. After removal of 6 bases from V and 5 bases from J, the junction contained 15 bases not matched to a gene. Germline CDR1 and CDR2: MRHNA and SNTAGT. CDR3 sequence reads: CASSDNPGGFTDNEQFF. The CDR3 nucleotides read TGTGCCAGCAGCGATAACCCGGGGGGGTTCACGGACAATGAGCAGTTCTTC.

This clone has just a few counts. The CDR3 loop reads CASSLLVGGQGMNEQFF. The CDR3 DNA follows: TGTGCCAGCTCCCTCCTCGTTGGAGGACAGGGAATGAATGAGCAGTTCTTC. The chain links TRBV18 to TRBJ2-1; 8 bases are a match to TRBD1. V shed 6 bases and J 7 bases; nucleotides not matched to a gene: 17. Germline CDR1 is KGHSH and CDR2 is LQKENI. CDR3 length: 17 residues.

This clone appeared a few times. The CDR3, as DNA: TGTGCCAGCAGCTTAGGGACTAGCGGCTCCTACGAGCAGTACTTC. Translating gives CASSLGTSGSYEQYF. This chain uses TRBV7-8 with TRBJ2-7, with 10 bases that match TRBD2. After removal of 1 base from V and 0 bases from J, the junction contained 0 bases not matched to a gene. Per germline, CDR1 SGHVS and CDR2 FQNEAQ. CDR3 length: 15 residues.

The rearrangement joins TRBV10-2 to TRBJ1-5; TRBD1 is a possible D gene (5 bases). Germline lookup yields CDR1 WSHSY and CDR2 SAAADI. Between the trimmed V and J ends, which lost 4 bases and 7 bases, there was a span of 11 bases. The CDR3 length is 13 residues. CDR3: CASSALGGQPQHF. In nucleotides, the CDR3 is TGCGCCAGCAGTGCGTTGGGGGGGCAGCCCCAGCATTTT.

The J gene is TRBJ1-6, the V gene TRBV7-2; 7 positions agree with TRBD1. The CDR3 totals 15 residues. CDR1 is SGHTA, CDR2 FQGNSA, per germline. J gave up 10 bases and V 1 base, and 7 bases lay outside the gene matches. The CDR3 reads CASSLEAGGGSPLHF. The CDR3 DNA reads TGTGCCAGCAGCTTAGAGGCAGGGGGTGGCTCACCCCTCCACTTT.

The gene calls are TRBV28 and TRBJ1-2, with D tentatively TRBD1 (6 bases). The ends were cut back, 5 bases at V and 4 bases at J, with 20 bases in the middle. Germline CDR1 MDHEN, CDR2 SYDVKM. The CDR3 is 16 residues long. The CDR3 is CASSRTTGTAGYGYTF. DNA of the CDR3: TGTGCCAGCAGTCGTACGACAGGAACCGCAGGCTATGGCTACACCTTC.

The V gene is TRBV27, the J gene TRBJ2-3, with D possibly matching TRBD2 (5 bases). Germline CDR1 and CDR2: MNHEY and SMNVEV (reference sequence). Trimming removed 1 base from V and 5 bases from J, with 13 bases in between. CDR3 length equals 15 residues. CDR3 nucleotides: TGTGCCAGCAGTTTATGGGAGCGCACTATAGATACGCAGTATTTT. This translates into CASSLWERTIDTQYF.

This clone was observed a handful of times. This chain connects TRBV30 to TRBJ1-1, with 8 bases fitting TRBD1. The CDR3 has 17 residues. The J segment lost 1 base and the V segment lost 4 bases, leaving 14 bases of the junction unmatched. The V gene's germline CDR1 is GTSNPN and CDR2 SVGIG (reference sequence). The CDR3 region is CAWTETGGWARNTEAFF. The CDR3 coding sequence is TGTGCCTGGACGGAAACAGGGGGTTGGGCGCGGAACACTGAAGCTTTCTTT.

The chain employs TRBV19 and TRBJ1-6; D gene unclear. Trimming took off 4 bases at V and 7 bases at J, with 5 bases between the two ends. CDR1 and CDR2 from the germline V gene are LNHDA and SQIVND (reference sequence). This CDR3 is 12 amino acids long. CDR3 in amino acids: CASSTPNSPLHF. The CDR3 nucleotides are TGTGCCAGTAGTACCCCGAATTCACCCCTCCACTTT.

The J gene is TRBJ2-3, the V gene TRBV6-5; TRBD1 agrees at 9 bases. The V gene end was trimmed by 7 bases and the J gene end by 3 bases; junction bases not matched to a gene: 5. The CDR3 length is 14 residues. Germline CDR1 is MNHEY and CDR2 is SVGAGI. The DNA of the CDR3 is TGTGCCAGCAAGACAGGGGGAAGTACAGATACGCAGTATTTT. Protein product: CASKTGGSTDTQYF.

This clone has only a few counts. This chain connects TRBV3-1 (or the pseudogene TRBV3-2) to TRBJ1-6, with 7 bases aligning to TRBD1. CDR3 length equals 17 residues. In germline, CDR1 is LGHDT, CDR2 YNNKEL (reference sequence). The ends lost 0 bases at V and 7 bases at J; junction bases unmatched: 9. CDR3 loop: CASSQEPGGTVNSPLHF. The CDR3 DNA reads as TGTGCCAGCAGCCAAGAACCAGGGGGGACAGTGAATTCACCCCTCCACTTT.

The chain combines TRBV5-6 with TRBJ2-7; TRBD1 matches at 10 bases. After removal of 2 bases from V and 9 bases from J, the junction contained 11 bases not matched to a gene. Germline lookup yields CDR1 SGHDT and CDR2 YYEEEE. The CDR3 consists of 15 residues. The CDR3 sequence is CASSFPTGGPGRQYF. The CDR3 bases are TGTGCCAGCAGCTTCCCGACAGGGGGCCCCGGGAGGCAGTACTTC.

The chain joins TRBV15 to TRBJ2-5; D might be TRBD1 (6 bases). The CDR3 is 17 residues long. V lost 1 base and J lost 0, with 15 bases in between. Germline CDR1 reads LNHNV; CDR2 reads YYDKDF (reference sequence). The CDR3, as DNA: TGTGCCACCAGCAGAGGCGAGTTGCGGACAGACCAAGAGACCCAGTACTTC. Translating it yields CATSRGELRTDQETQYF.

The chain couples TRBV5-1 to TRBJ1-6; TRBD1 matches at 7 bases. The V and J ends lost 4 bases and 5 bases, in that order; junction bases with no gene match: 12. Germline V gene lookup returns CDR1 SGHRS and CDR2 YFSETQ. The CDR3 is 17 residues long. CDR3 sequence: CASSLDGTDPNNSPLHF. The CDR3 DNA sequence: TGCGCCAGCAGCCTGGACGGGACAGACCCCAATAATTCACCCCTCCACTTT.

The chain links TRBV19 to TRBJ1-2; D is perhaps TRBD1 (6 bases). V lost 6 bases and J 4 bases, leaving 12 bases between the germline ends. The CDR3 consists of 13 residues. The germline gives CDR1 LNHDA, CDR2 SQIVND (reference sequence). CDR3: CASSTWDTYGYTF. Here the CDR3 DNA reads TGTGCCAGTAGCACCTGGGACACCTATGGCTACACCTTC. The full variable domain, rest sourced from reference TRBV19 and TRBJ1-2, is DGGITQSPKYLFRKEGQNVTLSCEQNLNHDAMYWYRQDPGQGLRLIYYSQIVNDFQKGDIAEGYSVSREKKESFPLTVTSAQKNPTAFYLCASSTWDTYGYTFGSGTRLTVV.

This clone was seen once. The J gene is TRBJ2-3, the V gene TRBV2, with D possibly TRBD1 on 6 matching bases. CDR1 is SNHLY, CDR2 FYNNEI, per germline. Deletions cut 4 bases from V and 0 bases from J, with 11 bases between. This CDR3 comprises 15 residues. CDR3 bases: TGTGCCAGCAGTGTGGAGGACAGTAGCACAGATACGCAGTATTTT. It translates to CASSVEDSSTDTQYF.

This chain joins TRBV18 and TRBJ1-5, with 8 nucleotides matching TRBD1. Unmatched junction bases numbered 3, after V lost 1 base and J lost 1 base. The CDR3 has 16 residues. The germline gives CDR1 KGHSH, CDR2 LQKENI. The CDR3 DNA is TGTGCCAGCTCACCACGGGACAGGAGGAGCAATCAGCCCCAGCATTTT. Amino acid sequence: CASSPRDRRSNQPQHF.

The chain joins TRBV29-1 to TRBJ2-7; 10 nucleotides align to TRBD1. The V and J ends lost 7 bases and 2 bases, in that order; junction bases with no gene match: 2. Germline V gene data show CDR1 as SQVTM and CDR2 as ANQGSEA. The CDR3 is 12 amino acids. The CDR3 nucleotides are TGCAGCGCCGGACAGGGGGCCTACGAGCAGTACTTC. Its translation is CSAGQGAYEQYF.

This clone was observed a few times. The chain recombines TRBV28 with TRBJ1-2, with D maybe TRBD1 (6 bases). This CDR3 spans 13 amino acids. Germline V CDR1 and CDR2: MDHEN, SYDVKM. The V gene lost 5 bases and the J gene lost 8 bases, with 15 bases spanning the gap. As DNA, the CDR3 is TGTGCCAGCAGTCGGGTAGGGGGGGACGGCTACACCTTC. It codes for CASSRVGGDGYTF.

The chain combines TRBV5-4 with TRBJ2-5; D perhaps matches TRBD1 (5 bases). Germline lookup yields CDR1 SGHNT and CDR2 YYREEE (reference sequence). V lost 4 bases and J lost 6, with 19 bases in between. The CDR3 has 15 residues. The CDR3 nucleotides read TGTGCCAGCAGCCCATCAAGGCAGGGCCGGAAGACCCAGTACTTC. Protein sequence: CASSPSRQGRKTQYF.

The chain joins TRBV7-9 to TRBJ1-1, with D unresolved. CDR3 length equals 16 residues. V lost 5 bases and J 3 bases, leaving 19 bases between the germline ends. Germline-derived CDR1 and CDR2 are SEHNR and FQNEAQ (reference sequence). The CDR3 reads CASSPRRGERDTEAFF. The CDR3 DNA reads TGTGCCAGCAGCCCCCGACGCGGGGAGCGGGACACTGAAGCTTTCTTT.

The chain links TRBV7-9 to TRBJ1-1; D might be TRBD1 (6 bases). Germline CDR1 SEHNR, CDR2 FQNEAQ (reference sequence). CDR3 length: 15 residues. V shed 5 bases and J shed 1 base, with 14 bases lying between them. The CDR3 is CASSLEQGRNTEAFF. The CDR3 DNA reads TGTGCCAGCAGCCTCGAACAGGGAAGGAACACTGAAGCTTTCTTT.

The chain has TRBV28 and TRBJ2-7; 8 bases are a match to TRBD2. In germline, CDR1 is MDHEN, CDR2 SYDVKM. This CDR3 has 15 residues. J lost 0 bases, V lost 6 bases, and 7 bases had no gene match. CDR3 sequence reads: CASSRGLVFSYEQYF. The CDR3 bases are TGTGCCAGCAGCCGGGGACTAGTCTTCTCCTACGAGCAGTACTTC.

The chain employs TRBV5-4 and TRBJ2-7; D is undetermined. This CDR3 spans 14 amino acids. V lost 1 base to trimming and J lost 3 bases, with 11 bases between them. Germline assignment: CDR1 SGHNT and CDR2 YYREEE (reference sequence). The CDR3 DNA reads as TGTGCCAGCAGCTTGTTTACACAGAACTACGAGCAGTACTTC. It translates to CASSLFTQNYEQYF.

This chain links TRBV7-3 with TRBJ2-1; 14 nucleotides match TRBD2. The germline CDR1 and CDR2 sequences are SGHTA and FQGTGA. This CDR3 is 19 amino acids long. V shed 0 bases and J 7 bases; nucleotides not matched to a gene: 11. CDR3 bases: TGTGCCAGCAGCTTAACGGGACTAGCGGGAGATTCACGGGGGAATGAGCAGTTCTTC. It is translated as CASSLTGLAGDSRGNEQFF. The variable domain in full, with the rest retrieved from reference TRBV7-3 and TRBJ2-1, is GAGVSQTPSNKVTEKGKYVELRCDPISGHTALYWYRQSLGQGPEFLIYFQGTGAADDSGLPNDRFFAVRPEGSVSTLKIQRTERGDSAVYLCASSLTGLAGDSRGNEQFFGPGTRLTVL.